Described below is a single T cell receptor (beta chain) sequence and its context. Its antigen remains unknown. This sample is drawn from a study of OX40 agonist ivuxolimab in advanced cancers. Study at large: Intravenous ivuxolimab was administered to patients every 2 weeks at 0.01 to 10 mg/kg.

The CDR3 loop spans 11 amino acids. V lost 8 bases to trimming and J lost 5 bases; unmatched junction nucleotides: 3. Per the germline V gene, CDR1 is MNHEY and CDR2 is SMNVEV (reference sequence). Produced via immunoSEQ multiplex PCR; TCRdb's table is partial and in-frame only. The sample has some 63,000 clones; approximately 90% are singletons. Study-level points and caveats: Clonal expansion was among the lowest in partial responders at 0.1-3.0 mg/kg, especially CD8+. At 0.1 to 3.0 mg/kg, clonal expansion of CD4+ and CD8+ blood T cells had occurred by week 6. CD8+ T cells were the subset that, on average, had more expanded clones than CD4+.

The gene calls are TRBV27 and TRBJ2-7, with 7 nucleotides matching TRBD1. The TCR comes from an adult with an advanced solid tumor such as melanoma, head and neck, liver or kidney cancer. The material sequenced was CD4+ or CD8+ T cells sorted from blood, taken in a trial of the OX40 agonist ivuxolimab. The CDR3: CASFDRDEQYF. CDR3 coding DNA: TGTGCCAGCTTTGACAGGGACGAGCAGTACTTC.